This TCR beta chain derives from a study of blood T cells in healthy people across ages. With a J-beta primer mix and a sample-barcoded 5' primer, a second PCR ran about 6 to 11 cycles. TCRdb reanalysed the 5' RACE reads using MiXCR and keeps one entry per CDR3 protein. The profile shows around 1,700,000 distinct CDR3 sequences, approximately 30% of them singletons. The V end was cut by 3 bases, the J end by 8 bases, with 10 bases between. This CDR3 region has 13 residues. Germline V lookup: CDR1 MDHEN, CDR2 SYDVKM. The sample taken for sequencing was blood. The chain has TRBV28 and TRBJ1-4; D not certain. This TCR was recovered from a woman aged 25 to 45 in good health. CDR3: CASSFGGTEKLFF. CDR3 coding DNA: TGTGCCAGCAGTTTTGGCGGAACAGAAAAACTGTTTTTT. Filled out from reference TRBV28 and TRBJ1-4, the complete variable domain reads DVKVTQSSRYLVKRTGEKVFLECVQDMDHENMFWYRQDPGLGLRLIYFSYDVKMKEKGDIPEGYSVSREKKERFSLILESASTNQTSMYLCASSFGGTEKLFFGSGTQLSVL.